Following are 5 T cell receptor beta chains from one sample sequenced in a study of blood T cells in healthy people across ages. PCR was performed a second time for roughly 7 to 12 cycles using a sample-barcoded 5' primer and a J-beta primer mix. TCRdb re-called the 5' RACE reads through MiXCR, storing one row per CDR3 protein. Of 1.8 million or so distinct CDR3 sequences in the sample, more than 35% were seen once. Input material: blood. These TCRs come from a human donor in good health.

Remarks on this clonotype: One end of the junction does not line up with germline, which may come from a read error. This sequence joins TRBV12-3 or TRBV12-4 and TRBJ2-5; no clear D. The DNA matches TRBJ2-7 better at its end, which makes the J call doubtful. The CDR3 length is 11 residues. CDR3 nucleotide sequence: TGTGCCGGCAGTTTTGACTACGAGCAGTACTTC. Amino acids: CAGSFDYEQYF.

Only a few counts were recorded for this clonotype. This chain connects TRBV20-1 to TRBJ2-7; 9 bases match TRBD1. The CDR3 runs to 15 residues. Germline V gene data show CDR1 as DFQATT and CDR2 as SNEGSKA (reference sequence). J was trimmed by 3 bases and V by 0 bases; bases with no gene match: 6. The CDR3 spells CSAREPGQGIYEQYF. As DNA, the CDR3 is TGCAGTGCTAGAGAGCCGGGACAGGGTATCTACGAGCAGTACTTC.

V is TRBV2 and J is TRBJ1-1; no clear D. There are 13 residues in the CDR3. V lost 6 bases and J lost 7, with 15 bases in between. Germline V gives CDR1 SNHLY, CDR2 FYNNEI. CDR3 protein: CASSDTRRREAFF. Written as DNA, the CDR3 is TGTGCCAGCAGCGATACCAGGCGGCGTGAAGCTTTCTTT.

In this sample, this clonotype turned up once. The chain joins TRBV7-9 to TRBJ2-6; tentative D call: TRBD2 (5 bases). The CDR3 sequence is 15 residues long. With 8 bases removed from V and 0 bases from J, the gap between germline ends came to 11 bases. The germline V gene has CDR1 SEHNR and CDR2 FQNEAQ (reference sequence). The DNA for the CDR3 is TGTGCCAGCTTTAGAAGCGGCTCTGGGGCCAACGTCCTGACTTTC. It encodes CASFRSGSGANVLTF.

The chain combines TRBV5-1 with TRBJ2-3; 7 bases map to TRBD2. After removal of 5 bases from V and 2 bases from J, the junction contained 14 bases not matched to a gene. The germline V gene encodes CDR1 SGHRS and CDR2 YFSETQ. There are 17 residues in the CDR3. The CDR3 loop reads CASSLKELALFTDTQYF. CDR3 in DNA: TGCGCCAGCAGTCTCAAAGAACTAGCGCTTTTCACAGATACGCAGTATTTT.